Reported below is one T cell receptor (beta chain). No cognate antigen has been identified for it. No much larger clone exists at a distance of one base, and base qualities are not known. Using the deep immunoSEQ assay, multiplex PCR amplified TCR CDR3 regions from genomic DNA. Extracted genomic DNA from each cell subset was distributed evenly across all wells of several immunoSEQ 96-well plates, and each plate was treated as a replicate. Each replicate PCR for unsorted PBMC received 300 to 350 ng genomic DNA, equal to tens of thousands of T cell genomes. Ten immunoSEQ deep assay plates were used to sequence unsorted PBMC genomic DNA. Purified libraries were measured with a Qubit 3.0 fluorometer, size-checked on a Bioanalyzer 2100, and measured again with the KAPA Library Quantification kit. Every immunoSEQ 96-well plate was sequenced on a dedicated single-read 150-cycle Illumina NextSeq 550 flow cell. As for how the authors treated the data: Because the immunoSEQ output held only junctional sequences and lacked quality scores, the filtering could not match the filtering applied to full-length reads. Sequences were annotated with PyIR, a Python wrapper for IgBLAST v1.9, using IMGT germline references to assign V/J genes and CDR3. Reads were removed for weak V/J assignments (E-value above 1e-6), missing CDR3, stop codons, out-of-frame junctions, or ambiguous translated residues. A V3J clonotype was defined by an identical inferred V gene, J gene, and CDR3 amino acid sequence. The percentage overlap between two repertoires was calculated by dividing the number of shared unique clonotypes by the size of the smaller repertoire. Richness of each repertoire was evaluated using RTK rarefaction, the Chao1 estimator, and Recon v2.1 estimates of unobserved clonotypes. The table comes from immuneACCESS by way of TCRdb, which keeps in-frame sequences with V and J called. Part of the clones is missing from these tables; in studies checked, under half for an unresolved V gene and the rest for unknown reasons. The V and J calls and clone size come from that table; D and trimming were worked out from the DNA. The sample table shows about 490,000 clones, and roughly 85% are seen once. Of the sample, over 9.5% is held by the ten largest clones.

Donors were healthy HIV-negative adults with no recently reported acute infections or vaccinations. Only Caucasian adults living in Nashville, Tennessee, USA were represented among the donors. For unsorted samples, tens of millions of PBMCs were counted, and genomic DNA was extracted using the QIAamp DNA Blood Mini kit. Blood was obtained by leukapheresis, after which PBMCs were separated by Ficoll-Histopaque density gradient centrifugation and cryopreserved in liquid nitrogen vapor phase. The record originates from a study of shared clonotypes between healthy human individuals (dated by TCRdb to 2020 to 2022). At the level of the whole study: The cohort comprised two women and a few men aged 18 to 49 years. Leukapheresis yielded between about 0.94 and 10 billion PBMCs per donor. Blood TCR repertoires of 5 or 6 healthy adults were deeply sequenced to estimate repertoire size and the extent of clonotype sharing between individuals. Libraries were prepared and TCR repertoires were sequenced by different laboratories using diverse techniques, in order to increase sequencing depth and limit assay-specific biases. What the study reported, not specific to this receptor: The small number of donors limited the genetic and exposure-history diversity represented. Sampling was restricted to blood, and TCR repertoires in tissue are likely to differ from TCR repertoires in blood. Pairwise subsampling led to the expectation that sequencing depth would affect the degree of clonotype sharing among donors.

Reading the germline V gene gives CDR1 MDHEN and CDR2 SYDVKM. From V the trimming removes 5 bases and from J it removes 0 bases, while the gene matches leave 9 bases of the junction unaccounted for. From the cysteine up to the phenylalanine, the CDR3 has a length of 17 residues. Left in the record is the CDR3 DNA by itself, 51 bases read in frame from the first base. Sequencing was done on a sample of PBMCs. The source is a woman aged 40 to 50 in good health. Some clones in this sample may be carry-over from other donors' samples. The V gene is TRBV28 and the J gene is TRBJ2-1, and TRBD2 aligns with 8 junction nucleotides. The DNA sequence is given as TGTGCCAGCAGTCGTCGGACCCGGGGGGGCTCCTACAATGAGCAGTTCTTC. Its coded protein is CASSRRTRGGSYNEQFF.